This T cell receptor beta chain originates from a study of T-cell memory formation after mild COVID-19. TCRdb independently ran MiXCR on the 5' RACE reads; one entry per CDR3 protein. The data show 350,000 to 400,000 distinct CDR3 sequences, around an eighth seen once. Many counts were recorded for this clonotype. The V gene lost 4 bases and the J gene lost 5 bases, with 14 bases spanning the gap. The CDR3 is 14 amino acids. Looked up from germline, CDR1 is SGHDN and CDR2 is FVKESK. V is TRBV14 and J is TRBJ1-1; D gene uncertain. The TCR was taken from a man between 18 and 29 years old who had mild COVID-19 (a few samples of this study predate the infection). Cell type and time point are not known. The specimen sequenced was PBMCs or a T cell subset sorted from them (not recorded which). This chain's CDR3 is CASSPRSSRTEAFF. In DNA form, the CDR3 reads TGTGCCAGCAGCCCCAGGTCCTCACGGACTGAAGCTTTCTTT.